The T cell receptor beta chain under discussion was sequenced for a study of T-cell reconstitution after alpha-beta-depleted transplantation in children. CDR1 DFQATT and CDR2 SNEGSKA come from the germline V gene (reference sequence). This CDR3 has 13 amino acids. Library preparation (for TCRbeta) was performed with unique molecular identifiers. MiXCR, applied by TCRdb to the PCR reads, yields one record per CDR3 protein. The data hold hundreds of thousands of distinct CDR3 sequences, with over 10% observed a single time. Regarding this clonotype: A single base separates this from a much larger clone, so it may be a read error.

The rearrangement links TRBV20-1 to TRBJ2-5, with D perhaps TRBD1 or TRBD2 (5 bases each). The source is a girl under 10 years old with congenital amegakaryocytic thrombocytopenia, due to receive a stem cell transplant. The input for sequencing was PBMCs, taken before TCRalphabeta/CD19-depleted stem cell transplant. The CDR3 sequence: CNARGWGKETQYF. The CDR3 coding sequence is TGCAATGCTAGAGGATGGGGGAAAGAGACCCAGTACTTC.